This T cell receptor (beta chain) was captured by sequencing in a study of blood T cell repertoires in COVID-19. Here immunoSEQ multiplex PCR was the method, and the copy in TCRdb shows in-frame clones only, minus some. The sample records under 250,000 clones, 80% to 90% being singletons. Sequencing was performed on peripheral blood. This clonotype was obtained from a man aged 50 to 60 with COVID-19, enrolled during active disease.

CDR3 coding DNA: TGCGCCAGCAGCTTGCTACTAGCGGGCACCACAGATACGCAGTATTTT. This gives the protein CASSLLLAGTTDTQYF. The chain joins TRBV5-1 to TRBJ2-3; 9 nucleotides match TRBD2. This CDR3 region has 16 residues. CDR1 is SGHRS, CDR2 YFSETQ, per germline. V lost 1 base, J lost 2 bases, and 5 bases stayed unmatched.